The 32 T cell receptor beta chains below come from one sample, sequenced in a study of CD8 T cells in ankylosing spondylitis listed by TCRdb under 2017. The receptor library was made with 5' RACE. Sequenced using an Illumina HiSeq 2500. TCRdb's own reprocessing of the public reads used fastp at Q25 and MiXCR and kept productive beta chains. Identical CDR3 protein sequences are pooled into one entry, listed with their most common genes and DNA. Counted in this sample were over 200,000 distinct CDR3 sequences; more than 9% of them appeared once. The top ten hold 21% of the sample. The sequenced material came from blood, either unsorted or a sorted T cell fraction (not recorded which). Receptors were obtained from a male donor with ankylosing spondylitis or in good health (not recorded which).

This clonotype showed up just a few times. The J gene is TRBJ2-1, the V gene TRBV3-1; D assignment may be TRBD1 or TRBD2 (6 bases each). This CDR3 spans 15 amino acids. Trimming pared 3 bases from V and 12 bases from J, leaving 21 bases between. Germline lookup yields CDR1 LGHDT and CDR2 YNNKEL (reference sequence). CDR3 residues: CASSHGGVPLGGQFF. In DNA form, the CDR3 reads TGTGCCAGCAGCCACGGGGGTGTTCCGTTAGGGGGGCAGTTCTTC.

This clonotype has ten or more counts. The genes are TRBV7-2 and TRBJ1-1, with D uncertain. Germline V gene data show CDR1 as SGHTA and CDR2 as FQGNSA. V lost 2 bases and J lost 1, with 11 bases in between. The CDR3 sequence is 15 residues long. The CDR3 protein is CASSLSPLPNTEAFF. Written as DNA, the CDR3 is TGTGCCAGCAGCTTATCCCCCCTACCGAACACTGAAGCTTTCTTT.

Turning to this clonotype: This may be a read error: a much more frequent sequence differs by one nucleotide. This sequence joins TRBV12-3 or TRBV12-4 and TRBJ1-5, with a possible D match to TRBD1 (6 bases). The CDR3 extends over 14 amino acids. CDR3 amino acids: CASSKQGGKQPQHF. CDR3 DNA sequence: TGTGCCAGCAGTAAACAGGGTGGCAAACAGCCCCAGCATTTT.

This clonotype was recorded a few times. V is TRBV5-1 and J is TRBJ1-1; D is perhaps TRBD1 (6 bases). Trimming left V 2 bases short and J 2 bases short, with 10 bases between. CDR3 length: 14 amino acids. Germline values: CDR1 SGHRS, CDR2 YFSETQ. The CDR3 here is CASSLGGQNTEAFF. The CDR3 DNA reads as TGCGCCAGCAGCTTAGGGGGGCAAAACACTGAAGCTTTCTTT.

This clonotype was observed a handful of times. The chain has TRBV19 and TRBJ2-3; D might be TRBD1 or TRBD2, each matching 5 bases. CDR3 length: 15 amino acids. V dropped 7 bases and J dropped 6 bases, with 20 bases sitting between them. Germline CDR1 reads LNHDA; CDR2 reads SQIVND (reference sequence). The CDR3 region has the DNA TGTGCCAGTACCCAAGGGGACCTACAAGGGGATACGCAGTATTTT. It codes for CASTQGDLQGDTQYF.

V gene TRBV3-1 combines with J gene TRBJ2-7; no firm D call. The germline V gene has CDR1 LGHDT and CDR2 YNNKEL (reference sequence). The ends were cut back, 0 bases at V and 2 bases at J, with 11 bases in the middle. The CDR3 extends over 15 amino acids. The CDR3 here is CASSQDGEGTYEQYF. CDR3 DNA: TGTGCCAGCAGCCAAGATGGTGAAGGGACCTACGAGCAGTACTTC.

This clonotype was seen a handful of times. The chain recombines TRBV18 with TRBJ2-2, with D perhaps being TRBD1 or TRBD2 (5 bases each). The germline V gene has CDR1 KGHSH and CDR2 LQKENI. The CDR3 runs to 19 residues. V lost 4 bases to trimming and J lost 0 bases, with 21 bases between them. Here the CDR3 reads CASSQVGPGSISNTGELFF. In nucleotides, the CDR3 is TGTGCCAGCTCACAAGTAGGGCCAGGGAGTATCTCGAACACCGGGGAGCTGTTTTTT.

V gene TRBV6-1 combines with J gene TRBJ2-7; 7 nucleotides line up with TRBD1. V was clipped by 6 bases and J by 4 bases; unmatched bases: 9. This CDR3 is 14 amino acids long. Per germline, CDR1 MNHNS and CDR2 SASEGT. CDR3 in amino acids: CASSSRDRLYEQYF. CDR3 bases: TGTGCCAGCAGCAGTAGGGACAGATTATACGAGCAGTACTTC.

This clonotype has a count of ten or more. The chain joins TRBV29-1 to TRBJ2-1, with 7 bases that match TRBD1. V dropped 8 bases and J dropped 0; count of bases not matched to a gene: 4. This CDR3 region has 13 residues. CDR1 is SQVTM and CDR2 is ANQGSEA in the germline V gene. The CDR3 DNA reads TGCAGCTTGGACAGGAGCTCCTACAATGAGCAGTTCTTC. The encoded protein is CSLDRSSYNEQFF.

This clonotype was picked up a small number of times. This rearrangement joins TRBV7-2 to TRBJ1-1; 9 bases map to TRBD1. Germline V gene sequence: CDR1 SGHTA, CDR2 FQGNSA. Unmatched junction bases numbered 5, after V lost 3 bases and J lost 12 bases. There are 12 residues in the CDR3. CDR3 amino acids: CASSFRDRETFF. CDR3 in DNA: TGTGCCAGCAGCTTCCGGGACAGGGAGACTTTCTTT.

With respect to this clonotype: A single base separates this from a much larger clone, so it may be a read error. For the CDR3, the DNA is TGCGCCAGCAGCGAATTCGCCCCCTCTGATGAAAAACTGTTTTTT. It translates to CASSEFAPSDEKLFF. The chain carries TRBV5-1 and TRBJ1-4; no firm D call. V lost 4 bases, J lost 6 bases, and 16 bases lay in between. The germline gives CDR1 SGHRS, CDR2 YFSETQ. The CDR3 runs to 15 residues. The entire variable domain, with the rest obtained from reference TRBV5-1 and TRBJ1-4, is as follows: KAGVTQTPRYLIKTRGQQVTLSCSPISGHRSVSWYQQTPGQGLQFLFEYFSETQRNKGNFPGRFSGRQFSNSRSEMNVSTLELGDSALYLCASSEFAPSDEKLFFGSGTQLSVL.

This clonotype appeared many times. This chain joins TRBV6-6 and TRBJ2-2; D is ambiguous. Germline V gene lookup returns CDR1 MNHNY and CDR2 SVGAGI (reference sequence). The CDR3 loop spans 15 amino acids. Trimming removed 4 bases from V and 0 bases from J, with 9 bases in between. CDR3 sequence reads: CASSSDTSNTGELFF. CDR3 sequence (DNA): TGTGCCAGCAGTTCCGACACGTCGAACACCGGGGAGCTGTTTTTT.

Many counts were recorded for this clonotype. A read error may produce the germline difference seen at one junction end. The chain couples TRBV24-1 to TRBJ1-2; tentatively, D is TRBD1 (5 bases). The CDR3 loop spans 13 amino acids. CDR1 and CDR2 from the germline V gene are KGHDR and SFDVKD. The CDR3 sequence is CATSAQPGRGFTF. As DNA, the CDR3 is TGTGCCACCAGCGCCCAACCCGGTCGGGGCTTCACCTTC.

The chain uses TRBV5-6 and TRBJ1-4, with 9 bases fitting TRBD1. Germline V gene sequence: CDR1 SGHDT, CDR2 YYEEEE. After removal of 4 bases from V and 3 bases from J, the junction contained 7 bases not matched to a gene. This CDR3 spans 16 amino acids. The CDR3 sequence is CASSTGTGGPNEKLFF. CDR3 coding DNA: TGTGCCAGCAGCACCGGTACAGGGGGCCCTAATGAAAAACTGTTTTTT. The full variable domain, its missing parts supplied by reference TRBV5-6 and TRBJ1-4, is DAGVTQSPTHLIKTRGQQVTLRCSPKSGHDTVSWYQQALGQGPQFIFQYYEEEERQRGNFPDRFSGHQFPNYSSELNVNALLLGDSALYLCASSTGTGGPNEKLFFGSGTQLSVL.

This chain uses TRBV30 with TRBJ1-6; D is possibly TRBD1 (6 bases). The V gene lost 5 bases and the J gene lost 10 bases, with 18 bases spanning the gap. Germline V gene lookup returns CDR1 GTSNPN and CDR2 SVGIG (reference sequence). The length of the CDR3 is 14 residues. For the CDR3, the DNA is TGTGCCTGGGAGGGCACAGGGCGAGCCTCACCCCTCCACTTT. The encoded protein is CAWEGTGRASPLHF.

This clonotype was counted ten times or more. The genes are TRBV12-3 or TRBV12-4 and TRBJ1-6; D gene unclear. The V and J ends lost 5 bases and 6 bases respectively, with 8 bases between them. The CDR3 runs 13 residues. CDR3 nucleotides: TGTGCCAGCAGTATAAATACTAATTCACCCCTCCACTTT. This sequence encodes CASSINTNSPLHF.

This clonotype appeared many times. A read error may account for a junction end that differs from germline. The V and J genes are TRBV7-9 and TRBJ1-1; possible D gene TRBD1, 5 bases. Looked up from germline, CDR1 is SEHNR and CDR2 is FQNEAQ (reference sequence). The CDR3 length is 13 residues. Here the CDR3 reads CASSLTGGAEGFF. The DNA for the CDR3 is TGTGCCAGCAGCTTAACAGGAGGAGCTGAAGGTTTCTTT.

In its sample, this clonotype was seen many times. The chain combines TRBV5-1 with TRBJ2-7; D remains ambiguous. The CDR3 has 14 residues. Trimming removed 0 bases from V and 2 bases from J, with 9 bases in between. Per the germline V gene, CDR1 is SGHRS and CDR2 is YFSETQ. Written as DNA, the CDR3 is TGCGCCAGCAGCTTGGCCGGGCCCCCCTACGAGCAGTACTTC. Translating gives CASSLAGPPYEQYF.

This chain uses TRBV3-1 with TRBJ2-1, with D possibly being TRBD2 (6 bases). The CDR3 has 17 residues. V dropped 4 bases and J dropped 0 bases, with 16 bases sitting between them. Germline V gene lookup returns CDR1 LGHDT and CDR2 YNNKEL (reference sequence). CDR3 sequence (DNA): TGTGCCAGCAGCCTCCGGGCCCCGGGGGTCTCCTACAATGAGCAGTTCTTC. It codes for CASSLRAPGVSYNEQFF.

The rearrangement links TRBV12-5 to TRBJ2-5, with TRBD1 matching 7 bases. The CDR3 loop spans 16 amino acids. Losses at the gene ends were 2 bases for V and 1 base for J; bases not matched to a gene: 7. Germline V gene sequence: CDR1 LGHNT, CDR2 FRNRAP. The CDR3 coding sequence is TGTGCTAGTGGTTTGCCCCAGAGGGGGCCCCAAGAGACCCAGTACTTC. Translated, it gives CASGLPQRGPQETQYF.

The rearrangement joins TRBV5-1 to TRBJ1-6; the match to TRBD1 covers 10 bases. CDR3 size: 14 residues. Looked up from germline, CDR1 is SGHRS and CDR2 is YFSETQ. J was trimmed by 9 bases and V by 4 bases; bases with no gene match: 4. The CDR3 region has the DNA TGCGCCAGCAGCATGGGGACAGGGGTTTCACCCCTCCACTTT. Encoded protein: CASSMGTGVSPLHF.

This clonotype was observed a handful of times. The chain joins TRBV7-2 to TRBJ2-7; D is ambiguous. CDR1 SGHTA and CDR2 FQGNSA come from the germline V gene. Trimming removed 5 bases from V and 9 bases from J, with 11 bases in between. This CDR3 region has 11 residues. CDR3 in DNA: TGTGCCAGCAGCGCCGAGAAGGGGCAGTACTTC. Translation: CASSAEKGQYF.

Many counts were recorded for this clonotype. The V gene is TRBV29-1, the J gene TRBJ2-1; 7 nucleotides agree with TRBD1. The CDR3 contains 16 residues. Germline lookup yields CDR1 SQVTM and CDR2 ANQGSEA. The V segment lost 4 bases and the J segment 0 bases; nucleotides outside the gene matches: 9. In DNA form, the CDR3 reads TGCAGCGTTGGGACAGGATTCCTGAGCTCCTACAATGAGCAGTTCTTC. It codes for CSVGTGFLSSYNEQFF.

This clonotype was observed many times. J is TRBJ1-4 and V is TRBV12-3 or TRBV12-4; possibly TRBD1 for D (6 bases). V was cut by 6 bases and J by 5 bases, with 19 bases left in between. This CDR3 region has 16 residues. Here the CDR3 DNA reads TGTGCCAGCAGCTGGGTCGCGGGGGGCGGGAATGAAAAACTGTTTTTT. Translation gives CASSWVAGGGNEKLFF.

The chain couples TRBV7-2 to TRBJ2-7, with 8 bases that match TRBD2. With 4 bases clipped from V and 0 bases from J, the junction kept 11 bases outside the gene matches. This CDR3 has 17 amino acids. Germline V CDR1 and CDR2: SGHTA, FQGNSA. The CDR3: CASSYLGWGTSSYEQYF. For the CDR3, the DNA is TGTGCCAGCAGCTACCTAGGTTGGGGGACTAGCTCCTACGAGCAGTACTTC.

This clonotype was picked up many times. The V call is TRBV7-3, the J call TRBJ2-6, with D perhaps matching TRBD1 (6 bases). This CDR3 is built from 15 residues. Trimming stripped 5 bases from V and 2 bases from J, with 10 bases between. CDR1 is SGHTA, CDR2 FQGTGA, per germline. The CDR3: CASSQTGTGANVLTF. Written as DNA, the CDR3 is TGTGCCAGCAGCCAAACAGGGACTGGGGCCAACGTCCTGACTTTC.

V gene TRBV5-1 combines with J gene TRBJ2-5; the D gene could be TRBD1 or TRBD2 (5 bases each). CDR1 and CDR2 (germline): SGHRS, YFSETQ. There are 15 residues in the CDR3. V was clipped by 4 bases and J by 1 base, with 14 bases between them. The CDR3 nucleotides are TGCGCCAGCAGCCTCTACGGGACGGCCCAAGAGACCCAGTACTTC. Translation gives CASSLYGTAQETQYF.

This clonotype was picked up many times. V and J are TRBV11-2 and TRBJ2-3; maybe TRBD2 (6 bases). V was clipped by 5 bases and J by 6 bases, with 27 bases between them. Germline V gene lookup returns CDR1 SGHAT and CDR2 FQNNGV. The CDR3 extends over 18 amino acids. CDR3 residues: CASSLGRGGSGPLDTQYF. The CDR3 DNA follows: TGTGCCAGCAGCCTAGGCCGGGGAGGTTCGGGGCCCCTCGATACGCAGTATTTT.

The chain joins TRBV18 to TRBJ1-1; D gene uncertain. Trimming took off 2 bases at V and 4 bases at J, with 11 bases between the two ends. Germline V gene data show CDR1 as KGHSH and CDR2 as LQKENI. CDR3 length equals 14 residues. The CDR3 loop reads CASSPVGMATEAFF. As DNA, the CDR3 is TGTGCCAGCTCACCAGTAGGGATGGCCACTGAAGCTTTCTTT. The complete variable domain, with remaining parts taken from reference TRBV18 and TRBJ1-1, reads NAGVMQNPRHLVRRRGQEARLRCSPMKGHSHVYWYRQLPEEGLKFMVYLQKENIIDESGMPKERFSAEFPKEGPSILRIQQVVRGDSAAYFCASSPVGMATEAFFGQGTRLTVV.

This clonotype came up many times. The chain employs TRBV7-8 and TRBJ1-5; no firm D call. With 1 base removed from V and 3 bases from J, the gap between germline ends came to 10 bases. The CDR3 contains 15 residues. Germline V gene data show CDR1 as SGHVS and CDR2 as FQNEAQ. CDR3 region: CASSLGGVPNQPQHF. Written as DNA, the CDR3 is TGTGCCAGCAGCTTAGGAGGTGTTCCCAATCAGCCCCAGCATTTT.

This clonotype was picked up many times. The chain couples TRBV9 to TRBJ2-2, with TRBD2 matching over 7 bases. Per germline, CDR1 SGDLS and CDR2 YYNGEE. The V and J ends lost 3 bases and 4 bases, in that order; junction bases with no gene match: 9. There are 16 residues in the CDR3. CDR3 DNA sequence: TGTGCCAGCAGCGGCCTCGGAGCGGGGTTCACCGGGGAGCTGTTTTTT. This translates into CASSGLGAGFTGELFF.

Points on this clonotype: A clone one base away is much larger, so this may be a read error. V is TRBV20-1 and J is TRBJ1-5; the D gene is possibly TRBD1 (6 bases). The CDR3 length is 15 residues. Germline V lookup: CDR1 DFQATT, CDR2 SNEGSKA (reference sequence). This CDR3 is CCAAGTVQGGQPQHF. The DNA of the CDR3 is TGCTGTGCCGCCGGGACGGTACAGGGCGGTCAGCCCCAGCATTTT.